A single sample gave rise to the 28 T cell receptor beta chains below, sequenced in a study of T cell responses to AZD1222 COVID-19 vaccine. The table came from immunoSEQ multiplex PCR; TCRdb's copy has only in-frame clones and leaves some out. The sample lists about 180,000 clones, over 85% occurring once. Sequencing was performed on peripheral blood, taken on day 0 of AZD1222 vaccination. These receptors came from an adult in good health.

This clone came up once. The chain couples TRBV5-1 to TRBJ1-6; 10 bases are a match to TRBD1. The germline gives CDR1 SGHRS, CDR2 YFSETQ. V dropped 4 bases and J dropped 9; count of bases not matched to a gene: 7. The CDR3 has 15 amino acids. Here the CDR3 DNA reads TGCGCCAGCAGCCCCCTCGGACAGGGGGTTTCACCCCTCCACTTT. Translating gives CASSPLGQGVSPLHF.

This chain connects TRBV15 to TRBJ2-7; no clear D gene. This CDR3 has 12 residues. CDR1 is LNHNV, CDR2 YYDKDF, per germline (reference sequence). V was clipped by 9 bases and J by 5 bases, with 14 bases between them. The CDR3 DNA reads TGTGCCACAGCAGAAGAAGAGCACGAGCAGTACTTC. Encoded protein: CATAEEEHEQYF.

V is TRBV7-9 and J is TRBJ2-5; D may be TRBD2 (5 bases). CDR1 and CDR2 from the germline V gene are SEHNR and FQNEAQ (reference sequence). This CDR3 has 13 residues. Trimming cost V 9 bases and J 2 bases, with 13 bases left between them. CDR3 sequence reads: CASYGLVQETQYF. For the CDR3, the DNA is TGTGCCAGTTATGGACTCGTACAAGAGACCCAGTACTTC.

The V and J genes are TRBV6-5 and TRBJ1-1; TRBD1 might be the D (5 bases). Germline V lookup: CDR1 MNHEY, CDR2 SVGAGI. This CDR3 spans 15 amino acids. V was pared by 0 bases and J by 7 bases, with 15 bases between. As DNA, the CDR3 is TGTGCCAGCAGTTACTCGAATTTTATCGGGGGTGAAGCTTTCTTT. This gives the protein CASSYSNFIGGEAFF.

The CDR3 nucleotides read TGCGCCAGCAGCCAAGATGTTGTTCAGGGGGCTTGGGGACAAGCTTTCTTT. Residues: CASSQDVVQGAWGQAFF. The J gene is TRBJ1-1, the V gene TRBV4-1; 8 nucleotides match TRBD1. J gave up 9 bases and V 0 bases, and 15 bases lay outside the gene matches. Germline CDR1 is MGHRA and CDR2 is YSYEKL. The CDR3 covers 17 residues.

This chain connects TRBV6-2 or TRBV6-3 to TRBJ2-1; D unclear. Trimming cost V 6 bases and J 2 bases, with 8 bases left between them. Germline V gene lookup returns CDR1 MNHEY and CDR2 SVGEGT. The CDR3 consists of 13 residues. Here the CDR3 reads CASSPPPYNEQFF. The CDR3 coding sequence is TGTGCCAGCAGCCCACCGCCCTACAATGAGCAGTTCTTC.

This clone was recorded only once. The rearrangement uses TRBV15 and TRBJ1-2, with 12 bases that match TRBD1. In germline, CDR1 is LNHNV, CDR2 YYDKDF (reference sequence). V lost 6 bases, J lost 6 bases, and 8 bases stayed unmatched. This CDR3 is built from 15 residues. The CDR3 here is CATSRGGTGGHGYTF. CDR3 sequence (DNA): TGTGCCACCAGTCGCGGCGGGACAGGGGGCCATGGCTACACCTTC.

The CDR3 region has the DNA TGTGCCAGCAGCGGCCCGGGACCTCCCCAAGAGACCCAGTACTTC. Protein sequence: CASSGPGPPQETQYF. V usage is TRBV7-8 and J usage is TRBJ2-5; D may be TRBD1 or TRBD2 (5 bases each). Germline values: CDR1 SGHVS, CDR2 FQNEAQ. Trimming took off 5 bases at V and 1 base at J, with 14 bases between the two ends. The CDR3 covers 15 residues.

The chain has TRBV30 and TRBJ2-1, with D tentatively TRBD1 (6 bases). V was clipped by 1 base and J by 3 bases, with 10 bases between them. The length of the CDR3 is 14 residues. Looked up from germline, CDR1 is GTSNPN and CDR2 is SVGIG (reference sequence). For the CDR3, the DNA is TGTGCCTGGAGTGCGGACAGCTTCTACAATGAGCAGTTCTTC. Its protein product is CAWSADSFYNEQFF.

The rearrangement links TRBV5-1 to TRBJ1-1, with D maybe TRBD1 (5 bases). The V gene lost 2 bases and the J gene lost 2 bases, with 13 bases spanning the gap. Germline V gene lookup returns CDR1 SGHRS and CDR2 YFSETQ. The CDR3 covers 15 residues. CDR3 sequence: CASSLGDLKNTEAFF. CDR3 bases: TGCGCCAGCAGCTTAGGGGACCTGAAAAACACTGAAGCTTTCTTT. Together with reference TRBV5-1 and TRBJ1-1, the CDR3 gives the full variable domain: KAGVTQTPRYLIKTRGQQVTLSCSPISGHRSVSWYQQTPGQGLQFLFEYFSETQRNKGNFPGRFSGRQFSNSRSEMNVSTLELGDSALYLCASSLGDLKNTEAFFGQGTRLTVV.

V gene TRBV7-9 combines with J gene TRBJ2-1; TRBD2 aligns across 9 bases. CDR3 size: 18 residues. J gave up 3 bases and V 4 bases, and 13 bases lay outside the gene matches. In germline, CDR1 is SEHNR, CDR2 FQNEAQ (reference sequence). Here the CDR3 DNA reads TGTGCCAGCAGCTCGAGGCCCACGGCGGGAGGGTTCTACAATGAGCAGTTCTTC. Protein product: CASSSRPTAGGFYNEQFF.

The CDR3 coding sequence is TGTGCCAGCAGCAACAGGGACTTATCCGGGACTAGCGGGAAAAATGAGCAGTTCTTC. This codes for CASSNRDLSGTSGKNEQFF. The chain uses TRBV11-2 and TRBJ2-1, with TRBD2 matching over 13 bases. J lost 7 bases, V lost 5 bases, and 17 bases had no gene match. The CDR3 spans 19 residues. Germline-derived CDR1 and CDR2 are SGHAT and FQNNGV.

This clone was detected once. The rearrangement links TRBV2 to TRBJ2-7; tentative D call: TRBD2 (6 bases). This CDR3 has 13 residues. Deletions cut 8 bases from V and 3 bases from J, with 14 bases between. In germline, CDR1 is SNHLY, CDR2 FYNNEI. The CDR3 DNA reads TGTGCCAGCCAACGGCGGGGAGTCTACGAGCAGTACTTC. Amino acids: CASQRRGVYEQYF. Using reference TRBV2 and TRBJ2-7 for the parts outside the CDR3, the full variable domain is EPEVTQTPSHQVTQMGQEVILRCVPISNHLYFYWYRQILGQKVEFLVSFYNNEISEKSEIFDDQFSVERPDGSNFTLKIRSTKLEDSAMYFCASQRRGVYEQYFGPGTRLTVT.

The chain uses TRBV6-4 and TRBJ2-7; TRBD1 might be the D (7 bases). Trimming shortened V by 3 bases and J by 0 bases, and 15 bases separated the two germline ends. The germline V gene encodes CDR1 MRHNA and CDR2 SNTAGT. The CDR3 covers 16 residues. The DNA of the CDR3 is TGTGCCAGCAGTGAAGGGGGCGGGGTGAGCTCCTACGAGCAGTACTTC. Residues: CASSEGGGVSSYEQYF.

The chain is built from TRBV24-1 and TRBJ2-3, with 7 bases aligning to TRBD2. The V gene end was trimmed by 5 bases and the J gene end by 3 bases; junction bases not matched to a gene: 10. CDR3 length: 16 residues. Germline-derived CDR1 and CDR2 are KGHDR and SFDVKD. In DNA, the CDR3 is TGTGCCACCAGTGCGGGGGGTAAGGAAGGGACAGATACGCAGTATTTT. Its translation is CATSAGGKEGTDTQYF.

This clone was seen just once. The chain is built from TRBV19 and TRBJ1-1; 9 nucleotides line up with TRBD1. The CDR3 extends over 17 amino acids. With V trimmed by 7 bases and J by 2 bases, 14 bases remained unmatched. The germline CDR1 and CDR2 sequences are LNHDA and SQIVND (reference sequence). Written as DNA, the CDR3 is TGTGCCAGTAACAATCAGGGACAGGGTAGGGGTAACACTGAAGCTTTCTTT. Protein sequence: CASNNQGQGRGNTEAFF. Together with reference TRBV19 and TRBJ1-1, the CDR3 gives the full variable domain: DGGITQSPKYLFRKEGQNVTLSCEQNLNHDAMYWYRQDPGQGLRLIYYSQIVNDFQKGDIAEGYSVSREKKESFPLTVTSAQKNPTAFYLCASNNQGQGRGNTEAFFGQGTRLTVV.

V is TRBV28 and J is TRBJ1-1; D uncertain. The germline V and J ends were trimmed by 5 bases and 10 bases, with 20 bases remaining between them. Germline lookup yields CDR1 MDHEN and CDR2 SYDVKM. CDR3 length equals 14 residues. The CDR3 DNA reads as TGTGCCAGCAGTCATGGGTCCCAAAACCCCTCAGCTTTCTTT. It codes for CASSHGSQNPSAFF.

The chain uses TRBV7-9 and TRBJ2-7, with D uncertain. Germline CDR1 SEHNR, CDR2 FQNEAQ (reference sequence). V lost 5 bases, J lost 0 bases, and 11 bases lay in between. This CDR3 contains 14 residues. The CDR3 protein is CASSPRTVSYEQYF. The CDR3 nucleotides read TGTGCCAGCAGCCCCCGGACGGTCTCCTACGAGCAGTACTTC. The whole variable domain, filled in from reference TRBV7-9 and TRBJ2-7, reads DTGVSQNPRHKITKRGQNVTFRCDPISEHNRLYWYRQTLGQGPEFLTYFQNEAQLEKSRLLSDRFSAERPKGSFSTLEIQRTEQGDSAMYLCASSPRTVSYEQYFGPGTRLTVT.

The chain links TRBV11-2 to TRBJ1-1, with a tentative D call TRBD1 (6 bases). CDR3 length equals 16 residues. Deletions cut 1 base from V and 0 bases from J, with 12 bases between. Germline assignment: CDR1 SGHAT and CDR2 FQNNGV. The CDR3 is CASSLGSGQLNTEAFF. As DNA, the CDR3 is TGTGCCAGCAGCTTAGGATCGGGACAACTGAACACTGAAGCTTTCTTT.

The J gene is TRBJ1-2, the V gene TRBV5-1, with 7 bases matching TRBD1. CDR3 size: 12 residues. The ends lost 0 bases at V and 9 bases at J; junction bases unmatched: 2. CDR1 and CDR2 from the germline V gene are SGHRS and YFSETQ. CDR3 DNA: TGCGCCAGCAGCTTGGAGACAGGGAGCTACACCTTC. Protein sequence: CASSLETGSYTF.

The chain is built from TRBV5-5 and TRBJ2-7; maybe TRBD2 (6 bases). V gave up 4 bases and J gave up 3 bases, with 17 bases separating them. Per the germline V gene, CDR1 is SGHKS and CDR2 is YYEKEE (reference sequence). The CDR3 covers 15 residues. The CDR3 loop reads CASSPRAGQGYEQYF. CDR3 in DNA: TGTGCCAGCAGCCCCAGGGCGGGGCAGGGCTACGAGCAGTACTTC.

CDR3 amino acids: CASSQVGTTDQPQHF. DNA of the CDR3: TGCGCCAGCAGCCAAGTAGGAACGACTGATCAGCCCCAGCATTTT. The chain employs TRBV4-1 and TRBJ1-5, with D unresolved. In germline, CDR1 is MGHRA, CDR2 YSYEKL. The CDR3 runs 15 residues. V was cut by 1 base and J by 5 bases, with 12 bases left in between.

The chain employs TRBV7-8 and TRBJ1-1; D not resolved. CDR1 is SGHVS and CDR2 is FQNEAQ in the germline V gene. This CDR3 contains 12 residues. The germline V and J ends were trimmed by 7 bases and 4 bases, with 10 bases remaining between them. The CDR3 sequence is CASNLEGTEAFF. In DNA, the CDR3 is TGTGCCAGCAACCTCGAGGGCACTGAAGCTTTCTTT.

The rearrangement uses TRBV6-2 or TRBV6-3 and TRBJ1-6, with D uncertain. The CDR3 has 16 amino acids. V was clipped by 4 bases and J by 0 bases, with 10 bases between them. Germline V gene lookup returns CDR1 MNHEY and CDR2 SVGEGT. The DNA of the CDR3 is TGTGCCAGCAGTTCCTTGAGCAGCTCCTATAATTCACCCCTCCACTTT. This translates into CASSSLSSSYNSPLHF.

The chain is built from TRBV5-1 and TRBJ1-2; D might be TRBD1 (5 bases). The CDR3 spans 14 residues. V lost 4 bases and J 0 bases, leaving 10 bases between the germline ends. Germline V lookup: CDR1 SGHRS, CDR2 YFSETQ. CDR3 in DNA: TGCGCCAGCAGCCCTCAGACAGCTAACTATGGCTACACCTTC. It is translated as CASSPQTANYGYTF.

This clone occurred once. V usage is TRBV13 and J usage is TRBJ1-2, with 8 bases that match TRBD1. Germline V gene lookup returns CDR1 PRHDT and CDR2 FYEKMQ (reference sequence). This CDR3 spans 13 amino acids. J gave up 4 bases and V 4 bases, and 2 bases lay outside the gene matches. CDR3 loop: CASSSDRAYGYTF. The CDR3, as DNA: TGTGCCAGCAGCTCGGACAGGGCCTATGGCTACACCTTC.

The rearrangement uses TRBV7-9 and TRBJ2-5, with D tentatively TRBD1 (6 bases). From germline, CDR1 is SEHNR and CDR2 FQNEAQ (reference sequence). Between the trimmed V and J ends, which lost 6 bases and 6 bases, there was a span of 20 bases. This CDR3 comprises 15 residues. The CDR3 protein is CASSSLRTGRKTQYF. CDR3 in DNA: TGTGCCAGCAGTTCACTTCGAACAGGGAGAAAGACCCAGTACTTC.

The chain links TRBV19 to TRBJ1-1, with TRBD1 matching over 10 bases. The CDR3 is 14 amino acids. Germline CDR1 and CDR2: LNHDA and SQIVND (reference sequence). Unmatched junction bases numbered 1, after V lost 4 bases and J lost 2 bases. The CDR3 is CASSRQGANTEAFF. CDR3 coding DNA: TGTGCCAGTAGTAGACAGGGGGCAAACACTGAAGCTTTCTTT.